These 7 T cell receptor beta chains share one sample of origin, sequenced in a study of T cell responses to AZD1222 COVID-19 vaccine. Data came from immunoSEQ multiplex PCR; TCRdb stores just in-frame clones and leaves some out. Of some 170,000 clones listed, approximately 90% are singletons. The source was peripheral blood, collected on day 0 of AZD1222 vaccination. The receptors originated from an adult in good health.

The chain has TRBV20-1 and TRBJ1-6, with D possibly being TRBD1 (5 bases). V was shortened by 3 bases and J by 4 bases, with 13 bases between the two germline ends. Germline V CDR1 and CDR2: DFQATT, SNEGSKA (reference sequence). The CDR3 loop spans 15 amino acids. CDR3 protein: CSASVTGTYNSPLHF. The CDR3 DNA reads as TGCAGTGCTAGTGTTACCGGGACGTATAATTCACCCCTCCACTTT.

CDR3 in amino acids: CASTLRQGYTEAFF. The CDR3 region has the DNA TGTGCCAGCACCCTTAGACAGGGTTACACTGAAGCTTTCTTT. The chain employs TRBV7-2 and TRBJ1-1; 7 bases are shared with TRBD1. V was clipped by 7 bases and J by 3 bases; unmatched bases: 8. CDR3 size: 14 residues. From germline, CDR1 is SGHTA and CDR2 FQGNSA.

The chain links TRBV11-2 to TRBJ1-3; 8 bases agree with TRBD1. Germline trimming cut 5 bases from V and 4 bases from J; bases unmatched to any gene: 13. Germline V lookup: CDR1 SGHAT, CDR2 FQNNGV. This CDR3 is built from 17 residues. CDR3 in amino acids: CASSLPRQGTSGNTIYF. CDR3 DNA: TGTGCCAGCAGCCTCCCACGACAGGGGACCTCCGGAAACACCATATATTTT. Complete variable domain (other parts from reference TRBV11-2 and TRBJ1-3): EAGVAQSPRYKIIEKRQSVAFWCNPISGHATLYWYQQILGQGPKLLIQFQNNGVVDDSQLPKDRFSAERLKGVDSTLKIQPAKLEDSAVYLCASSLPRQGTSGNTIYFGEGSWLTVV.

This rearrangement joins TRBV12-5 to TRBJ1-2; weak D call: TRBD1 (6 bases). The CDR3 is made up of 15 amino acids. Germline V gene sequence: CDR1 LGHNT, CDR2 FRNRAP. Trimming removed 3 bases from V and 3 bases from J, with 14 bases in between. The CDR3 loop reads CASGFVDRIYYGYTF. CDR3 in DNA: TGTGCTAGTGGTTTCGTTGACAGGATATACTATGGCTACACCTTC.

This rearrangement joins TRBV10-3 to TRBJ2-1; possibly TRBD1 or TRBD2 for D (6 bases each). Germline CDR1 and CDR2: ENHRY and SYGVKD. Trimming left V 8 bases short and J 6 bases short, with 8 bases between. CDR3 length: 11 amino acids. CDR3 region: CAIGGGNEQFF. CDR3 in DNA: TGTGCCATCGGAGGGGGCAATGAGCAGTTCTTC.

The J gene is TRBJ2-1, the V gene TRBV7-9; the match to TRBD2 covers 11 bases. Germline V gene lookup returns CDR1 SEHNR and CDR2 FQNEAQ (reference sequence). This CDR3 has 16 residues. V was pared by 4 bases and J by 2 bases, with 4 bases of the junction left unmatched. This chain's CDR3 is CASSSPGLAAYNEQFF. The CDR3 region has the DNA TGTGCCAGCAGCTCCCCGGGACTAGCGGCCTACAATGAGCAGTTCTTC.

The chain carries TRBV5-6 and TRBJ2-7, with D possibly being TRBD1 (6 bases). Trimming took off 2 bases at V and 2 bases at J, with 11 bases between the two ends. The CDR3 runs 14 residues. The germline V gene encodes CDR1 SGHDT and CDR2 YYEEEE. The CDR3 coding sequence is TGTGCCAGCAGCTTCCAGGGGTACCCCTACGAGCAGTACTTC. It yields the protein CASSFQGYPYEQYF.